A single sample gave rise to the 29 T cell receptor beta chains below, sequenced in a study of cytomegalovirus exposure and HLA in healthy donors. The data were produced by immunoSEQ multiplex PCR, yet TCRdb's version contains in-frame clones alone and is incomplete. The sample includes tens of thousands of clones, roughly 96% seen only once; the top ten take 5.8%. Sequencing input: PBMCs. These receptors were taken from a woman under 30 in good health and CMV-seropositive.

This rearrangement joins TRBV19 to TRBJ2-1, with 7 nucleotides matching TRBD2. Germline values: CDR1 LNHDA, CDR2 SQIVND (reference sequence). After removal of 6 bases from V and 4 bases from J, the junction contained 9 bases not matched to a gene. The length of the CDR3 is 15 residues. The CDR3 region has the DNA TGTGCCAGTAGATTCGGGGAGGGTGGTTACAATGAGCAGTTCTTC. This gives the protein CASRFGEGGYNEQFF.

Remarks on this clone: In the same sample, other DNA sequences code for this CDR3. The chain couples TRBV20-1 to TRBJ2-7, with TRBD2 as a possible D gene (6 bases). Per the germline V gene, CDR1 is DFQATT and CDR2 is SNEGSKA (reference sequence). This CDR3 is built from 11 residues. Trimming shortened V by 5 bases and J by 4 bases, and 9 bases separated the two germline ends. The DNA of the CDR3 is TGCAGTGCTCGTGGGGGGTACGAGCAGTACTTC. This codes for CSARGGYEQYF.

The chain combines TRBV18 with TRBJ2-5; 10 positions agree with TRBD2. The ends lost 3 bases at V and 5 bases at J; junction bases unmatched: 6. Germline V gives CDR1 KGHSH, CDR2 LQKENI. The CDR3 is made up of 15 amino acids. The DNA of the CDR3 is TGTGCCAGCTCACCGAGCGGGAGGGCCGGGGAGACCCAGTACTTC. It codes for CASSPSGRAGETQYF.

This clone is a singleton in its sample. This chain connects TRBV4-1 to TRBJ2-1, with 9 bases identical to TRBD2. Per the germline V gene, CDR1 is MGHRA and CDR2 is YSYEKL. This CDR3 comprises 16 residues. Trimming took 3 bases from V and 8 from J; bases not matched to a gene: 11. The CDR3 bases are TGCGCCAGCAGCCAGGGGCTAGCGGGATTTTACTATGAGCAGTTCTTC. This gives the protein CASSQGLAGFYYEQFF.

V usage is TRBV28 and J usage is TRBJ2-3; D ambiguous. The CDR3 totals 11 residues. Germline CDR1 is MDHEN and CDR2 is SYDVKM. V was cut by 4 bases and J by 7 bases, with 6 bases left in between. The CDR3 protein is CASSSGNTQYF. For the CDR3, the DNA is TGTGCCAGCAGTTCAGGCAATACGCAGTATTTT.

The V and J genes are TRBV27 and TRBJ2-4; TRBD1 agrees at 7 bases. V was clipped by 0 bases and J by 8 bases; unmatched bases: 7. Germline CDR1 is MNHEY and CDR2 is SMNVEV (reference sequence). The CDR3 is 15 amino acids. CDR3 sequence (DNA): TGTGCCAGCAGTTTATCGACAGTGCAGGGGGACATTCAGTACTTC. Translated, it gives CASSLSTVQGDIQYF.

The V call is TRBV6-6, the J call TRBJ2-7; 10 bases agree with TRBD1. The CDR3 loop spans 15 amino acids. V dropped 2 bases and J dropped 4; count of bases not matched to a gene: 5. Germline V gene data show CDR1 as MNHNY and CDR2 as SVGAGI (reference sequence). The CDR3 is CASSYPTGGRYEQYF. The DNA of the CDR3 is TGTGCCAGCAGTTACCCGACAGGGGGCAGGTACGAGCAGTACTTC.

The chain couples TRBV27 to TRBJ2-5; D perhaps matches TRBD1 (5 bases). V gave up 0 bases and J gave up 5 bases, with 13 bases separating them. CDR3 length: 15 residues. The germline V gene has CDR1 MNHEY and CDR2 SMNVEV (reference sequence). The CDR3 region is CASSLSSGFSETQYF. In DNA, the CDR3 is TGTGCCAGCAGTTTATCGTCAGGGTTCTCCGAGACCCAGTACTTC.

This sequence joins TRBV7-9 and TRBJ2-2; 12 bases are a match to TRBD1. Germline CDR1 is SEHNR and CDR2 is FQNEAQ (reference sequence). The CDR3 is made up of 17 amino acids. V dropped 5 bases and J dropped 4; count of bases not matched to a gene: 8. This chain's CDR3 is CASSGRDRGLITGELFF. CDR3 bases: TGTGCCAGCAGCGGCAGGGACAGGGGGCTTATCACCGGGGAGCTGTTTTTT.

The chain couples TRBV4-2 to TRBJ2-5; 12 positions agree with TRBD2. Germline-derived CDR1 and CDR2 are LGHNA and YNFKEQ. This CDR3 has 17 amino acids. The V segment lost 3 bases and the J segment 1 base; nucleotides outside the gene matches: 6. CDR3 residues: CASSQVTSGGIQETQYF. CDR3 in DNA: TGTGCCAGCAGCCAGGTTACTAGCGGGGGGATCCAAGAGACCCAGTACTTC.

The chain couples TRBV19 to TRBJ1-2; D gene unclear. Germline values: CDR1 LNHDA, CDR2 SQIVND (reference sequence). Trimming removed 5 bases from V and 7 bases from J, with 11 bases in between. There are 12 residues in the CDR3. The DNA of the CDR3 is TGTGCCAGTAGTGGACCGGGAAGTGGCTACACCTTC. This gives the protein CASSGPGSGYTF.

The chain joins TRBV29-1 to TRBJ2-1; D possibly corresponds to TRBD2 (6 bases). The CDR3 runs 12 residues. Germline lookup yields CDR1 SQVTM and CDR2 ANQGSEA. V was trimmed by 5 bases and J by 5 bases, leaving 10 bases between them. The CDR3 reads CSVPGVNNEQFF. The CDR3 DNA reads TGCAGCGTTCCGGGGGTAAACAATGAGCAGTTCTTC.

The chain carries TRBV30 and TRBJ1-5, with no clear D. Looked up from germline, CDR1 is GTSNPN and CDR2 is SVGIG (reference sequence). The ends were cut back, 1 base at V and 0 bases at J, with 7 bases in the middle. CDR3 length: 14 amino acids. CDR3 nucleotide sequence: TGTGCCTGGAGTGCGGACTCTAGCAATCAGCCCCAGCATTTT. Translation: CAWSADSSNQPQHF.

A single count supports this clone. The chain combines TRBV5-4 with TRBJ1-1; D gene uncertain. This CDR3 spans 12 amino acids. Trimming left V 4 bases short and J 1 base short, with 5 bases between. Germline CDR1 reads SGHNT; CDR2 reads YYREEE (reference sequence). The CDR3 loop is CASSPGNTEAFF. Written as DNA, the CDR3 is TGTGCCAGCAGCCCGGGGAACACTGAAGCTTTCTTT.

This clone showed up just once. The V gene is TRBV28, the J gene TRBJ1-4; TRBD1 matches 9 bases. Germline loops: CDR1 MDHEN, CDR2 SYDVKM. This CDR3 region has 14 residues. V was clipped by 4 bases and J by 7 bases; unmatched bases: 4. This chain's CDR3 is CASSSGQGGEKLFF. The CDR3 DNA is TGTGCCAGCAGTTCGGGACAGGGCGGTGAAAAACTGTTTTTT.

The chain employs TRBV5-4 and TRBJ2-3, with no clear D. Trimming shortened V by 6 bases and J by 0 bases, and 8 bases separated the two germline ends. The CDR3 is made up of 13 amino acids. CDR1 is SGHNT, CDR2 YYREEE, per germline (reference sequence). The CDR3 here is CASTLKSTDTQYF. The CDR3 nucleotides read TGTGCCAGCACCCTTAAAAGCACAGATACGCAGTATTTT.

This clone has only one observation. V is TRBV5-1 and J is TRBJ2-4; the match to TRBD2 covers 7 bases. Trimming at V came to 1 base and at J to 1 base, leaving 11 bases not matched to a gene. This CDR3 is built from 18 residues. The germline CDR1 and CDR2 sequences are SGHRS and YFSETQ. The CDR3: CASSLYSASGMAKNIQYF. DNA for the CDR3: TGCGCCAGCAGCTTGTATTCTGCTAGCGGCATGGCCAAAAACATTCAGTACTTC.

The chain couples TRBV28 to TRBJ1-3, with 7 bases matching TRBD1. V shed 4 bases and J 2 bases; nucleotides not matched to a gene: 8. This CDR3 region has 16 residues. Germline CDR1 MDHEN, CDR2 SYDVKM. The CDR3 here is CASSYNPQGAGNTIYF. The CDR3 nucleotides are TGTGCCAGCAGTTACAACCCTCAGGGGGCTGGAAACACCATATATTTT.

The chain joins TRBV5-4 to TRBJ2-5, with 8 bases matching TRBD2. Germline V gene data show CDR1 as SGHNT and CDR2 as YYREEE (reference sequence). V shed 4 bases and J 1 base; nucleotides not matched to a gene: 6. This CDR3 has 15 amino acids. CDR3 loop: CASSQKREGQETQYF. The CDR3 bases are TGTGCCAGCAGCCAAAAACGGGAGGGCCAAGAGACCCAGTACTTC.

The chain is built from TRBV11-2 and TRBJ1-5, with 8 positions matching TRBD1. Germline values: CDR1 SGHAT, CDR2 FQNNGV. Losses at the gene ends were 3 bases for V and 6 bases for J; bases not matched to a gene: 4. The CDR3 is made up of 14 amino acids. CDR3 DNA sequence: TGTGCCAGCAGCTTTGGACAGGGCGGTCAGCCCCAGCATTTT. It yields the protein CASSFGQGGQPQHF.

The genes are TRBV6-1 and TRBJ1-3, with D tentatively TRBD1 (5 bases). Germline CDR1 reads MNHNS; CDR2 reads SASEGT. V gave up 2 bases and J gave up 3 bases, with 11 bases separating them. This CDR3 has 15 residues. CDR3 in amino acids: CASSEKITGGNTIYF. In DNA, the CDR3 is TGTGCCAGCAGTGAAAAAATAACAGGTGGAAACACCATATATTTT.

The chain couples TRBV11-2 to TRBJ2-1; maybe TRBD2 (5 bases). Germline CDR1 is SGHAT and CDR2 is FQNNGV. The CDR3 loop spans 14 amino acids. V lost 1 base, J lost 8 bases, and 12 bases lay in between. The CDR3 nucleotides read TGTGCCAGCAGCTTAGGGCTCAGAGGGCATGAGCAGTTCTTC. This gives the protein CASSLGLRGHEQFF. Supplemented by reference TRBV11-2 and TRBJ2-1, the full variable domain reads EAGVAQSPRYKIIEKRQSVAFWCNPISGHATLYWYQQILGQGPKLLIQFQNNGVVDDSQLPKDRFSAERLKGVDSTLKIQPAKLEDSAVYLCASSLGLRGHEQFFGPGTRLTVL.

The genes are TRBV7-3 and TRBJ2-1, with D possibly matching TRBD2 (5 bases). This CDR3 is 19 amino acids long. The ends were cut back, 5 bases at V and 0 bases at J, with 23 bases in the middle. From germline, CDR1 is SGHTA and CDR2 FQGTGA. The CDR3: CASSPPPGPLGSSYNEQFF. Written as DNA, the CDR3 is TGTGCCAGCAGCCCCCCCCCGGGCCCCCTAGGGAGCTCCTACAATGAGCAGTTCTTC.

The V call is TRBV28, the J call TRBJ2-3, with 10 bases matching TRBD2. The CDR3 is 19 residues long. From germline, CDR1 is MDHEN and CDR2 SYDVKM. The trim removed 6 bases at V and 3 bases at J, leaving 18 bases unmatched. The CDR3 protein is CASSNGQYSGRAATDTQYF. In DNA form, the CDR3 reads TGTGCCAGCAGCAATGGGCAGTACAGCGGGAGGGCCGCGACAGATACGCAGTATTTT.

This chain connects TRBV7-6 to TRBJ2-3; D may be TRBD1 (5 bases). Germline CDR1 SGHVS, CDR2 FNYEAQ. This CDR3 has 17 residues. V gave up 1 base and J gave up 4 bases, with 18 bases separating them. The CDR3 loop is CASSLEGLDPGADTQYF. CDR3 coding DNA: TGTGCCAGCAGCTTAGAGGGGCTGGACCCTGGGGCAGATACGCAGTATTTT.

The V call is TRBV4-1, the J call TRBJ1-2, with 10 bases fitting TRBD1. Trimming removed 2 bases from V and 6 bases from J; junction bases left unmatched: 6. Looked up from germline, CDR1 is MGHRA and CDR2 is YSYEKL. The CDR3 length is 15 residues. DNA of the CDR3: TGCGCCAGCAGCCAATCTCCGGGACAGGGGAATGGCTACACCTTC. Translated, it gives CASSQSPGQGNGYTF.

The chain couples TRBV6-5 to TRBJ1-3; D gene ambiguous. V lost 8 bases and J 0 bases, leaving 5 bases between the germline ends. The CDR3 length is 12 residues. The germline gives CDR1 MNHEY, CDR2 SVGAGI. The chain's CDR3 is CASLSSGNTIYF. The CDR3 nucleotides read TGTGCCAGCCTGAGCTCTGGAAACACCATATATTTT.

V gene TRBV4-3 combines with J gene TRBJ2-7, with a tentative D call TRBD1 (5 bases). Germline-derived CDR1 and CDR2 are LGHNA and YSLEER. This CDR3 region has 18 residues. V gave up 0 bases and J gave up 4 bases, with 22 bases separating them. CDR3 nucleotide sequence: TGCGCCAGCAGCCAAGATCCCCCAGGGTCCATGCGTGGGTACGAGCAGTACTTC. This codes for CASSQDPPGSMRGYEQYF.

The CDR3 sequence is CASSLETAGTDTQYF. CDR3 coding DNA: TGCGCCAGCAGCTTGGAGACTGCTGGCACAGATACGCAGTATTTT. The rearrangement links TRBV5-1 to TRBJ2-3; no definite D call. V dropped 0 bases and J dropped 1 base, with 9 bases sitting between them. CDR3 length equals 15 residues. CDR1 and CDR2 (germline): SGHRS, YFSETQ.